The subject of this entry is one T cell receptor beta chain. Its antigen is undetermined. From germline, CDR1 is SEHNR and CDR2 FQNEAQ (reference sequence). This CDR3 comprises 14 residues. Trimming left V 1 base short and J 4 bases short, with 9 bases between. Extraction and reverse transcription of RNA yielded cDNA as the sequencing template. Profiling relied on immunoSEQ multiplex PCR, and the TCRdb table lists in-frame clones only, not all of them. The sample consists of about 290,000 clones, about three fifths of them appearing once. Sample treatment: oral pan-JAK inhibitor, 5-10 mg twice daily. The data derive from a study of CD8+ T cells in alopecia areata. The study's findings and limits: It was lesional scalp, especially alopecia totalis/universalis, that showed higher clonality than normal scalp. With one nonresponder, baseline CD8+ expansion's link to response remains uncertain.

This clonotype originated in a human donor with alopecia areata. The J gene is TRBJ2-3, the V gene TRBV7-9, with D unclear. The sample consisted of CD4+ T cells sorted from blood, taken at week 24, from a patient treated with tofacitinib. This CDR3 is CASSLEGVPDTQYF. CDR3 nucleotides: TGTGCCAGCAGCTTAGAAGGAGTCCCAGATACGCAGTATTTT.